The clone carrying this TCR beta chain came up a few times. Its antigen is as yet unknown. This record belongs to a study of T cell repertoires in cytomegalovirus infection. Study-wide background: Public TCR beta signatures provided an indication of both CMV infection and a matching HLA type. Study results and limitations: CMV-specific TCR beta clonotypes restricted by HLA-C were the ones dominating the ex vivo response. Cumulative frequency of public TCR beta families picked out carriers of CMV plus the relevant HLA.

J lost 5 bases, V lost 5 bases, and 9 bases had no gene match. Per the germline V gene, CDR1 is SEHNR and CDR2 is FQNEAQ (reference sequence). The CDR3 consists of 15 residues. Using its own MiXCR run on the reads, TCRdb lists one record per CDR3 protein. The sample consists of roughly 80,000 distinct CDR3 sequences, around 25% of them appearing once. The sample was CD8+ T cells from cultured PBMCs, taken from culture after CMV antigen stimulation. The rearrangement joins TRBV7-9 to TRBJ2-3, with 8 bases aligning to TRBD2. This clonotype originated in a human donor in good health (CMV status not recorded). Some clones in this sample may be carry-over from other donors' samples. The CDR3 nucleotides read TGTGCCAGCAGCCCAGCGGGGGCGGGGGGAGATACGCAGTATTTT. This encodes CASSPAGAGGDTQYF.